These 11 T cell receptor beta chains came from one sample sequenced in a study of blood T cell repertoires in COVID-19. The table came from immunoSEQ multiplex PCR; TCRdb's copy has only in-frame clones and leaves some out. The sample lists approximately 200,000 clones; approximately 91% were seen once. The sequenced sample consisted of peripheral blood. The source is a man in his thirties or forties with acute or convalescent COVID-19.

The rearrangement joins TRBV5-1 to TRBJ2-1; TRBD1 agrees at 9 bases. This CDR3 comprises 15 residues. With 2 bases clipped from V and 9 bases from J, the junction kept 9 bases outside the gene matches. Germline V gives CDR1 SGHRS, CDR2 YFSETQ. The CDR3 sequence is CASSLTGGREFEQFF. CDR3 DNA: TGCGCCAGCAGCTTAACAGGGGGCCGGGAGTTTGAGCAGTTCTTC.

This clone came up once. One junction end disagrees with the germline gene, perhaps due to a read error. The CDR3 loop reads CASSYSRGNAGELFF. The CDR3 coding sequence is TGTGCCAGCAGTTACTCACGCGGGAACGCCGGGGAGCTGTTTTTT. This sequence joins TRBV6-5 and TRBJ2-2; a weak D match, TRBD2 (6 bases). The germline V gene encodes CDR1 MNHEY and CDR2 SVGAGI. This CDR3 is 15 amino acids long.

The chain links TRBV3-1 (or the pseudogene TRBV3-2) to TRBJ1-2, with unresolved D. Germline assignment: CDR1 LGHDT and CDR2 YNNKEL (reference sequence). The CDR3 has 12 amino acids. With 4 bases removed from V and 7 bases from J, the gap between germline ends came to 10 bases. The CDR3 loop is CASSPLGGGYTF. The CDR3 nucleotides are TGTGCCAGCAGCCCCCTCGGTGGTGGCTACACCTTC.

The count of this clone is one. The CDR3 region has the DNA TGCAGCGTTGAAGGGGGCTCGGGAGATACGCAGTATTTT. Translating gives CSVEGGSGDTQYF. The V call is TRBV29-1, the J call TRBJ2-3, with a possible D match to TRBD1 (5 bases). Germline CDR1 SQVTM, CDR2 ANQGSEA. The CDR3 is made up of 13 amino acids. The V end lost 1 base, the J end lost 5 bases, and 10 bases lay between the germline ends.

The CDR3 reads CASRTRNSGNTIYF. The CDR3 bases are TGTGCCAGCAGGACAAGGAACTCTGGAAACACCATATATTTT. V and J are TRBV6-5 and TRBJ1-3; D is undetermined. The CDR3 is made up of 14 amino acids. V gave up 6 bases and J gave up 0 bases, with 9 bases separating them. The V gene's germline CDR1 is MNHEY and CDR2 SVGAGI.

This rearrangement joins TRBV9 to TRBJ2-7; 7 bases line up with TRBD1. The CDR3 is 14 residues long. V lost 4 bases and J lost 2; bases outside the gene matches: 6. Germline CDR1 reads SGDLS; CDR2 reads YYNGEE. CDR3 protein: CASSTGDTTYEQYF. For the CDR3, the DNA is TGTGCCAGCAGCACAGGGGACACCACCTACGAGCAGTACTTC.

The DNA for the CDR3 is TGTGCCAGTCGGGACAGGTTGATCTCCTACGAGCAGTACTTC. Residues: CASRDRLISYEQYF. This chain uses TRBV2 with TRBJ2-7; 8 nucleotides match TRBD1. The CDR3 is 14 amino acids. Germline CDR1 is SNHLY and CDR2 is FYNNEI. The junction had 7 bases not matched to a gene; V was cut back by 9 bases and J by 0 bases.

V usage is TRBV6-6 and J usage is TRBJ2-3, with 9 bases fitting TRBD1. This CDR3 spans 16 amino acids. The V segment lost 8 bases and the J segment 3 bases; nucleotides outside the gene matches: 12. Looked up from germline, CDR1 is MNHNY and CDR2 is SVGAGI (reference sequence). The CDR3 spells CASSLQGAIETDTQYF. CDR3 DNA: TGTGCCAGCTCATTACAGGGGGCTATCGAGACAGATACGCAGTATTTT.

This chain joins TRBV6-5 and TRBJ2-1; 10 nucleotides line up with TRBD2. The germline CDR1 and CDR2 sequences are MNHEY and SVGAGI. Losses at the gene ends were 0 bases for V and 8 bases for J; bases not matched to a gene: 4. The CDR3 covers 15 residues. CDR3 loop: CASSYSGLAGDEQFF. CDR3 DNA sequence: TGTGCCAGCAGTTACTCGGGGCTAGCGGGGGATGAGCAGTTCTTC.

This chain links TRBV6-6 with TRBJ1-6, with D unresolved. CDR3 length equals 16 residues. Germline V gives CDR1 MNHNY, CDR2 SVGAGI (reference sequence). The V end was cut by 6 bases, the J end by 7 bases, with 19 bases between. The DNA of the CDR3 is TGTGCCAGCAGCCTTGATGGACTGCCGGTAAATTCACCCCTCCACTTT. It is translated as CASSLDGLPVNSPLHF.

The chain recombines TRBV3-1 (or the pseudogene TRBV3-2) with TRBJ1-1, with 9 bases identical to TRBD1. J gave up 6 bases and V 1 base, and 15 bases lay outside the gene matches. Germline V gene sequence: CDR1 LGHDT, CDR2 YNNKEL (reference sequence). The CDR3 spans 18 residues. The CDR3 reads CASSQVSRAQGARSEAFF. DNA of the CDR3: TGTGCCAGCAGCCAAGTATCAAGAGCACAGGGGGCGAGGTCTGAAGCTTTCTTT.